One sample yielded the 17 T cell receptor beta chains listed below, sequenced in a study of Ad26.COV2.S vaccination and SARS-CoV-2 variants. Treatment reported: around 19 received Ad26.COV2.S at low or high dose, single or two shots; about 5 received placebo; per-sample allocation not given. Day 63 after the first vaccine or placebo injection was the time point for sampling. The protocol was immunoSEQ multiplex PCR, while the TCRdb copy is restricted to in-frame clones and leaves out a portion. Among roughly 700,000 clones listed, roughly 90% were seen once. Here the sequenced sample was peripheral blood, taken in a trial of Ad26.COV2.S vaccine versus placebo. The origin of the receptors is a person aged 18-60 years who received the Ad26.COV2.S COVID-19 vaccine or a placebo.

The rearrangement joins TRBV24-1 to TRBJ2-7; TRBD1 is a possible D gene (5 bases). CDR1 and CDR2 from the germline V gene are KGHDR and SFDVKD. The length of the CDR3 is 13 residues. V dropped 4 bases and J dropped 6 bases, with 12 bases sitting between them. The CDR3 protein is CATSDPGSVEQYF. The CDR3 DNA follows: TGTGCCACCAGTGACCCAGGGTCCGTCGAGCAGTACTTC.

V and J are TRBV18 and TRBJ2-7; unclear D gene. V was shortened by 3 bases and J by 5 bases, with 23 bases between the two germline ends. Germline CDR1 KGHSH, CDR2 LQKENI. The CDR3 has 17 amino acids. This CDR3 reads CASSPTFPLPLTDEQYF. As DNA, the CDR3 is TGTGCCAGCTCACCGACTTTCCCTCTTCCCCTTACTGACGAGCAGTACTTC.

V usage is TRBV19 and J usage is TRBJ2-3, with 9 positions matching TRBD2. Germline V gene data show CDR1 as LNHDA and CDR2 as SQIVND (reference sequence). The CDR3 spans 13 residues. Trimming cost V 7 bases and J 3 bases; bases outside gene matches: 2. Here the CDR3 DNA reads TGTGCCAGTAACCTAGCGGGGACAGATACGCAGTATTTT. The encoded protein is CASNLAGTDTQYF.

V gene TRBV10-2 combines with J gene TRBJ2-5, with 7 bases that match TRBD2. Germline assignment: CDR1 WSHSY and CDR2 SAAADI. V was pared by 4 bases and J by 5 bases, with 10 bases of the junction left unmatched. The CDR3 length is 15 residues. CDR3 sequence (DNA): TGCGCCAGCAGTGTAGGGGCCCACGGGGGGGAGACCCAGTACTTC. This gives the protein CASSVGAHGGETQYF.

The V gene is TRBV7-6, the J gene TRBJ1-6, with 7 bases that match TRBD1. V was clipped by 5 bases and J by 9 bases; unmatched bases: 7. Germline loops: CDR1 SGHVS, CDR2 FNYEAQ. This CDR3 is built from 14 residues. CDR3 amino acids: CASSPRDSLSPLHF. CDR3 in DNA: TGTGCCAGCAGCCCCCGGGACAGCCTTTCACCCCTCCACTTT.

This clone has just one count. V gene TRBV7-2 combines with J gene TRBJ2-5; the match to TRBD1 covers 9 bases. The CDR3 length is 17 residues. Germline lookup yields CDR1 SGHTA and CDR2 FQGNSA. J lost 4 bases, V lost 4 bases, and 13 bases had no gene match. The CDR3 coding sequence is TGTGCCAGCAGCTCGGGTAGCTTACAGGGGGCCGGAGAGACCCAGTACTTC. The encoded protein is CASSSGSLQGAGETQYF.

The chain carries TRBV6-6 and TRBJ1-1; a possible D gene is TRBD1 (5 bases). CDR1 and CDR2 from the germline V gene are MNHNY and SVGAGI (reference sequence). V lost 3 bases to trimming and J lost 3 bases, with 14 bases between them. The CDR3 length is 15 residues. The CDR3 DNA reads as TGTGCCAGCAGTTATGAATGGGGGTTCGACACTGAAGCTTTCTTT. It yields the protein CASSYEWGFDTEAFF.

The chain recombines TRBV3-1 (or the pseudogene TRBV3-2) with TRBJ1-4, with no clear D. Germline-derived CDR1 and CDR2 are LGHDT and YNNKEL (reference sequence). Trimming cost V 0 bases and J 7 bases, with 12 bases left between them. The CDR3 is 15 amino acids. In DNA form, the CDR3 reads TGTGCCAGCAGCCAAGATCGGGCCGCGACTGAAAAACTGTTTTTT. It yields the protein CASSQDRAATEKLFF.

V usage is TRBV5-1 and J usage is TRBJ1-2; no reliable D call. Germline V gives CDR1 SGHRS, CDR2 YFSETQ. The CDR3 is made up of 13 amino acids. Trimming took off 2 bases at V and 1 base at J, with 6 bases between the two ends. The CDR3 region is CASSFDNNYGYTF. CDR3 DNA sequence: TGCGCCAGCAGCTTCGACAATAACTATGGCTACACCTTC. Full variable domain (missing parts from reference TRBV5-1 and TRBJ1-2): KAGVTQTPRYLIKTRGQQVTLSCSPISGHRSVSWYQQTPGQGLQFLFEYFSETQRNKGNFPGRFSGRQFSNSRSEMNVSTLELGDSALYLCASSFDNNYGYTFGSGTRLTVV.

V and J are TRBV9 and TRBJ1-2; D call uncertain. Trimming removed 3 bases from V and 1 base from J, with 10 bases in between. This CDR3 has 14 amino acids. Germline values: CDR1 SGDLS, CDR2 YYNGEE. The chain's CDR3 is CASSASAGNYGYTF. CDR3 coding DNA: TGTGCCAGCAGCGCCTCCGCGGGTAACTATGGCTACACCTTC.

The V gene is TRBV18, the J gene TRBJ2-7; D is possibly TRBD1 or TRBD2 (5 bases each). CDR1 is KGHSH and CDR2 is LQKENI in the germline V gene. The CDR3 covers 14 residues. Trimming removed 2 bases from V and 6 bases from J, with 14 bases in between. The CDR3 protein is CASSPSGGTGEQYF. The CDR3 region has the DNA TGTGCCAGCTCACCATCTGGGGGAACAGGCGAGCAGTACTTC.

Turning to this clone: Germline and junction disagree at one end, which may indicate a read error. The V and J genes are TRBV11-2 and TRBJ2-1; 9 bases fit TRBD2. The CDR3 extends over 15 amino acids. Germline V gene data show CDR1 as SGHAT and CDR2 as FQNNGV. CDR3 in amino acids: CASTLGSGSWNEQFF. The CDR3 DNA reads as TGTGCCAGCACCTTAGGTAGCGGGAGTTGGAATGAGCAGTTCTTC.

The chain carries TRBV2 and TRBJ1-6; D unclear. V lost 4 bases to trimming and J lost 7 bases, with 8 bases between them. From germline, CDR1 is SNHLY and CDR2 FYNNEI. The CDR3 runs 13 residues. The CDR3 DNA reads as TGTGCCAGCAGTGTTCTGCTAAATTCACCCCTCCACTTT. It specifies CASSVLLNSPLHF.

CDR3 bases: TGCGCCAGCAGCTTGGCAGGCCCCACTGAAGCTTTCTTT. Its protein is CASSLAGPTEAFF. The chain is built from TRBV5-1 and TRBJ1-1; D is unclear. Trimming cost V 0 bases and J 4 bases, with 7 bases left between them. Germline lookup yields CDR1 SGHRS and CDR2 YFSETQ. There are 13 residues in the CDR3.

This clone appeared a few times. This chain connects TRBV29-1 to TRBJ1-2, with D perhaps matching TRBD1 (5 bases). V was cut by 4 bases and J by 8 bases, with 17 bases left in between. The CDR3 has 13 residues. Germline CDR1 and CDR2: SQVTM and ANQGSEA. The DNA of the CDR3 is TGCAGCGTTGGCCTTGGGGGGGGACGGGGCTACACCTTC. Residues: CSVGLGGGRGYTF.

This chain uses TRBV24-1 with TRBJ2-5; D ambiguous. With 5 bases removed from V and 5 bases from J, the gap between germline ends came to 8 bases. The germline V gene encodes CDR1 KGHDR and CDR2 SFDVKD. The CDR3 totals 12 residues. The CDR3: CATSGAAETQYF. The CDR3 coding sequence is TGTGCCACCAGTGGAGCTGCGGAGACCCAGTACTTC.

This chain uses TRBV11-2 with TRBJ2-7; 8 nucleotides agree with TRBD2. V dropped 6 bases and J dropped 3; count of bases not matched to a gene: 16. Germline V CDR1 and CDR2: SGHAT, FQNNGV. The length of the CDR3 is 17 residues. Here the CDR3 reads CASSPSGGATIGYEQYF. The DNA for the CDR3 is TGTGCCAGCAGTCCTTCGGGGGGGGCCACGATAGGCTACGAGCAGTACTTC.